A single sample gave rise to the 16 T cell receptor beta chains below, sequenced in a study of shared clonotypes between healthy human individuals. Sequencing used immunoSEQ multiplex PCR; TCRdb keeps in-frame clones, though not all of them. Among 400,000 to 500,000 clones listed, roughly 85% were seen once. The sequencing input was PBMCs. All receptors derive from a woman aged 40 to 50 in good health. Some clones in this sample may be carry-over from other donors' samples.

In DNA form, the CDR3 reads TGTGCCAGCAGCCAAGATAGGGGACAGGGGGCAGAGACCCAGTACTTC. Protein product: CASSQDRGQGAETQYF. V and J are TRBV4-2 and TRBJ2-5, with TRBD1 identical over 12 bases. The CDR3 extends over 16 amino acids. Germline CDR1 and CDR2: LGHNA and YNFKEQ. V trimming: 0 bases; J trimming: 4 bases; junction bases outside the gene matches: 3.

The CDR3 here is CASSFGQGGYEQYF. In DNA form, the CDR3 reads TGTGCCAGCAGCTTCGGACAGGGAGGCTACGAGCAGTACTTC. The chain employs TRBV7-2 and TRBJ2-7; 8 bases match TRBD1. The CDR3 contains 14 residues. The trim removed 3 bases at V and 3 bases at J, leaving 4 bases unmatched. Looked up from germline, CDR1 is SGHTA and CDR2 is FQGNSA.

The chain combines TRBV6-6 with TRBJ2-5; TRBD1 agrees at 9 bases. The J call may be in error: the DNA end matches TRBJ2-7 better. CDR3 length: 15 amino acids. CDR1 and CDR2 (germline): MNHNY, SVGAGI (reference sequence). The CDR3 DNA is TGTGCCAGCAGTCAGCCGGGACAGGGTATCAACGAGCAGTACTTC. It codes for CASSQPGQGINEQYF.

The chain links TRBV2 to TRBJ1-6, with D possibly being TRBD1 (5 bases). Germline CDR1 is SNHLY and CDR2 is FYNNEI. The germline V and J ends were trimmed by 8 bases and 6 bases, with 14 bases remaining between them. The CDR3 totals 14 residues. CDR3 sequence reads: CASVLWQGNSPLHF. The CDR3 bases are TGTGCCAGCGTACTCTGGCAGGGTAATTCACCCCTCCACTTT.

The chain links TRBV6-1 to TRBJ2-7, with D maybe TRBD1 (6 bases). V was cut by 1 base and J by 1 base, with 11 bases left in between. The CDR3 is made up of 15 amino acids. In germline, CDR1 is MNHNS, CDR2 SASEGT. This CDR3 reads CASSEDVGASYEQYF. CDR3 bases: TGTGCCAGCAGTGAAGATGTGGGGGCGTCCTACGAGCAGTACTTC.

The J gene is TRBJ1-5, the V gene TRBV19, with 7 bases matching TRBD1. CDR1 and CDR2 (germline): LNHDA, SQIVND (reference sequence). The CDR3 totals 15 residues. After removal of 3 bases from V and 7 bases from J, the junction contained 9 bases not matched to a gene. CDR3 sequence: CASSIGRTGGQPQHF. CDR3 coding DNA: TGTGCCAGTAGTATTGGTCGGACAGGCGGGCAGCCCCAGCATTTT.

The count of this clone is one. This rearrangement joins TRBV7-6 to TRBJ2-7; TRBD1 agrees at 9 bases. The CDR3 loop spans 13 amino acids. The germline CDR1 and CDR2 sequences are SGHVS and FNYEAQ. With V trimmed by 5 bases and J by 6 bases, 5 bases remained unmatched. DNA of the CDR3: TGTGCCAGCAGCCGGGGACAGGGAGGCGAGCAGTACTTC. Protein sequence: CASSRGQGGEQYF.

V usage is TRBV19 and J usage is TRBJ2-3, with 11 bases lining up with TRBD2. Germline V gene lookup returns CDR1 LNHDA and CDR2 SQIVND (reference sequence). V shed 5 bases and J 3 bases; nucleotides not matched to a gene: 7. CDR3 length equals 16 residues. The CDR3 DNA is TGTGCCAGTAGTTCAGAACTAGCGGGAGAGACAGATACGCAGTATTTT. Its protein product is CASSSELAGETDTQYF.

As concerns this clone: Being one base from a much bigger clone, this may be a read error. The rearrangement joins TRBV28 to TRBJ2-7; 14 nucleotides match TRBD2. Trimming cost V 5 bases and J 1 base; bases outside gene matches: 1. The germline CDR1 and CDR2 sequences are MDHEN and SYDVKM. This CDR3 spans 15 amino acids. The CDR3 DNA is TGTGCCAGCAGTAGACTAGCGGGAGGGTCCTACGAGCAGTACTTC. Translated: CASSRLAGGSYEQYF. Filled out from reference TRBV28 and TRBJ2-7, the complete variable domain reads DVKVTQSSRYLVKRTGEKVFLECVQDMDHENMFWYRQDPGLGLRLIYFSYDVKMKEKGDIPEGYSVSREKKERFSLILESASTNQTSMYLCASSRLAGGSYEQYFGPGTRLTVT.

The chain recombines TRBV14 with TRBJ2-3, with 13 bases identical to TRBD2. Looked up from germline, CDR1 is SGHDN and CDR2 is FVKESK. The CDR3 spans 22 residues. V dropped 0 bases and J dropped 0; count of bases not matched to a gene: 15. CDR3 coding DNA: TGTGCCAGCAGCCAAGAGATCCCCCCGGGACTAGCGGGGATTGCTAGCACAGATACGCAGTATTTT. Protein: CASSQEIPPGLAGIASTDTQYF.

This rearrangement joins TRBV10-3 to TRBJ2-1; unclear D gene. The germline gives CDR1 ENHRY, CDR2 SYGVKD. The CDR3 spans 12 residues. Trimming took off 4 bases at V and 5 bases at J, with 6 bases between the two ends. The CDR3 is CAISGRDNEQFF. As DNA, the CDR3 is TGTGCCATCAGTGGTCGCGACAATGAGCAGTTCTTC.

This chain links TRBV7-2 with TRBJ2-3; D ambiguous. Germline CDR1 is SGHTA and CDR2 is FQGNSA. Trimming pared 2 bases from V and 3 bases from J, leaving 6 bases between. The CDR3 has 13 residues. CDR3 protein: CASSLLGTDTQYF. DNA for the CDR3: TGTGCCAGCAGCTTACTTGGGACAGATACGCAGTATTTT.

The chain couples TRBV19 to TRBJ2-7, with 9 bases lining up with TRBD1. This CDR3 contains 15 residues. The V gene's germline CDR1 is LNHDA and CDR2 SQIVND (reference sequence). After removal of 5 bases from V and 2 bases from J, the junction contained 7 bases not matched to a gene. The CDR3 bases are TGTGCCAGTAGTGTGACCGGGACAGGGCCCTACGAGCAGTACTTC. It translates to CASSVTGTGPYEQYF.

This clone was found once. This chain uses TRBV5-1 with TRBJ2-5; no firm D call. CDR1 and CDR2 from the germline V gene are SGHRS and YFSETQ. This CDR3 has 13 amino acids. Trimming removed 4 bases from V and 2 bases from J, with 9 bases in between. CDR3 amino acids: CASSRTVQETQYF. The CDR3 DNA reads TGCGCCAGCAGCAGAACAGTGCAAGAGACCCAGTACTTC.

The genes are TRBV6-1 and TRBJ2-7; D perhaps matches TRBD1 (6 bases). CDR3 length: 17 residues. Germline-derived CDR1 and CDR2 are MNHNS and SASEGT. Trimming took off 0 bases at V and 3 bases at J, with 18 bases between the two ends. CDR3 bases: TGTGCCAGCAGTGAAGCCCAATATGCGACAGGTGACTACGAGCAGTACTTC. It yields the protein CASSEAQYATGDYEQYF.

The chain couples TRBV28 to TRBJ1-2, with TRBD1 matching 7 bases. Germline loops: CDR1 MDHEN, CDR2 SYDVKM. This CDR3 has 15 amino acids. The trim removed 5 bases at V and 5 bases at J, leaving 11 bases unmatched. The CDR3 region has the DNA TGTGCCAGCAGTCCTCCAGGAAGGGGGCTGTATGGCTACACCTTC. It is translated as CASSPPGRGLYGYTF.